The clone carrying this T cell receptor (beta chain) was counted a single time. The data are from a study of cytomegalovirus exposure and HLA in healthy donors. The CDR3 sequence is 17 residues long. With 5 bases clipped from V and 5 bases from J, the junction kept 9 bases outside the gene matches. Germline V gives CDR1 SGHNT, CDR2 YYREEE (reference sequence). This PCR relied on a set of 60 Vbeta primers and 13 Jbeta primers. Generated by immunoSEQ multiplex PCR, the TCRdb table keeps only in-frame clones and is missing some. The sample includes 180,000 or so clones, about four fifths of them seen just once.

The sequencing input was PBMCs. This sequence originates from a woman between 45 and 65 years old in good health and CMV-seronegative. J is TRBJ2-2 and V is TRBV5-4, with 13 bases fitting TRBD2. In DNA form, the CDR3 reads TGTGCCAGCAGTCCAACTAGCGGGAGGGCCGGGACCGGGGAGCTGTTTTTT. Protein product: CASSPTSGRAGTGELFF. The full variable domain, its missing parts supplied by reference TRBV5-4 and TRBJ2-2, is ETGVTQSPTHLIKTRGQQVTLRCSSQSGHNTVSWYQQALGQGPQFIFQYYREEENGRGNFPPRFSGLQFPNYSSELNVNALELDDSALYLCASSPTSGRAGTGELFFGEGSRLTVL.